Here is one TCR beta chain with its context. Its specificity is unknown. This sample is drawn from a study of PD-1 blockade in classical Hodgkin lymphoma. Overall study context: The nivolumab dose that patients received was 3 mg/kg, given intravenously every 2 weeks.

Profiled with immunoSEQ multiplex PCR; TCRdb holds only in-frame clones, not every one. The sample contains about 39,000 clones, 78% of which appear only once. This CDR3 comprises 13 residues. CDR1 and CDR2 from the germline V gene are SEHNR and FQNEAQ (reference sequence). V lost 1 base and J lost 7, with 10 bases in between. This sample's time point: cycle 4 day 1 (C4D1), after more than five weeks of nivolumab. Patients all relapsed after autologous stem cell transplantation, and there was variation in brentuximab vedotin exposure. General study points: Diversity similar to that of newly diagnosed patients was seen at baseline in complete responders. TCR diversity rose significantly by C4D1 in CD4+ but not CD8+ cells. Newly diagnosed patients were reported to start with lower TCR diversity than healthy donors.

This chain uses TRBV7-9 with TRBJ1-2; D unclear. Sequencing was performed on peripheral blood mononuclear cells (PBMCs), taken before the fourth cycle of nivolumab. The TCR originated in a human donor with classical Hodgkin lymphoma. CDR3 in amino acids: CASSLDSFGGYTF. In DNA form, the CDR3 reads TGTGCCAGCAGCTTAGACTCCTTCGGTGGCTACACCTTC.